The present entry profiles one T cell receptor (beta chain) with its context. Many counts were recorded for this clonotype. Its antigen is unknown. Within one base of it there is no much larger clone, and no base qualities were kept. The library was made by multiplex PCR. Sequenced using an Illumina HiSeq 4000. iRepertoire HTBI primers and Arm-PCR amplification of CDR3 regions were used to construct TCR beta libraries. PCR products were gel purified before sequencing. On the authors' methods: A total of some 60 TRBV and some 15 TRBJ segments were identified across samples and were used for gene usage analysis of CDR3 amino acid clonotypes. COPE and FqMerger were used to merge the filtered high-quality paired reads into contigs. Contigs were aligned with BLAST to IMGT TRBV, TRBD and TRBJ reference genes, and CDR3 was defined per IMGT. Clonotypes above 0.1% frequency were classified as highly expanded clones. Repertoire diversity was measured by Shannon entropy, and V-J evenness by the Gini coefficient. A clonotype was considered public if more than one individual shared it. In TCRdb, the public reads were trimmed at Q25 with fastp and aligned with MiXCR, with productive beta chains retained. Here each entry gathers all rows of one CDR3 protein and keeps the most common genes and DNA. Here the V and J calls rest on TCRdb's processing, not on the authors' analysis. This sample comprises hundreds of thousands of distinct CDR3 sequences, roughly 14% of them detected only once. The ten largest account for over 7.5% of the sample.

Its CDR3 holds 17 amino acids, cysteine through phenylalanine. Only the CDR3 DNA stays, 51 bases, in frame from base 1. V drops 6 bases and J drops 1 base, leaving 20 bases in between. The data are from a study of regulatory T cells in long-lasting Graves disease (dated by TCRdb to 2020 to 2022). Study-wide context: In the newly diagnosed Graves' disease group, patients had been taking antithyroid drugs for less than 3 months. TCR sequencing covered approximately 13 persistent and 20 newly diagnosed Graves' disease patients, around 35 samples in total. This study used TCR sequencing and RNA sequencing of peripheral blood to compare persistent Graves' disease patients against newly diagnosed Graves' disease patients. The study took place in China and was registered as a clinical trial. What the authors observed across the whole study: Preferential use of TRBV28, TRBJ1-2 and TRBJ2-5 was observed in persistent disease, whereas TRBV20-1 and TRBJ2-1 were favored in newly diagnosed disease. Sequencing and analysis were restricted to the TCR beta chain. Patients with persistent disease shared more public clonotypes (over 2,500) than newly diagnosed patients did (966). As a limitation, the authors acknowledged that the small sample size may reduce accuracy. Because the primary lesion, thyroid tissue, could not be accessed, the study looked at peripheral blood alone. Compared with newly diagnosed patients, persistent Graves' disease patients had lower TCR Shannon entropy and fewer highly expanded clones, which suggests clonal expansion.

The time point label, as the study defines it: newly diagnosed GD, antithyroid drugs for less than 3 months. For both TCR sequencing and RNA sequencing, RNA was extracted from PBMCs in TRIzol. Graves' disease was diagnosed according to American Thyroid Association guidelines. Patients for the study were recruited at an endocrinology department in Xi'an, China. Each patient gave approximately 10 milliliters of peripheral blood, collected in an EDTA anticoagulant tube. Ficoll Paque Plus density gradient separation was used to isolate PBMCs, and no further T cell sorting was done. RNA quality was checked with an Agilent 2100 Bioanalyzer and agarose gel, and concentration with a NanoDrop 2000. The sample was also reused in another study, on T cells in Graves' hyperthyroidism and ophthalmopathy. Per that second paper: A patient counted as having stable Graves' hyperthyroidism if no progression to ophthalmopathy occurred over 18 months of follow-up. Hyperthyroidism patients were aged 18 to 65 years and newly diagnosed, with disease duration of less than 2 months. Exclusion was applied to patients with uncontrolled infections, other autoimmune diseases, pregnancy or lactation. Diagnoses relied on clinical symptoms, serum thyroxine and TRAb, thyroid ultrasound and orbital computed tomography. For the first round of RT-PCR on the TCR CDR3, the HTBI primer set was used together with the Qiagen OneStep RT-PCR kit. Most expanded thyroid clonotypes (frequency above 0.001) were also found in blood, which suggests that blood repertoires may mirror thyroid immune responses. A 13 V-J signature model separated ophthalmopathy from stable hyperthyroidism, with roughly 88% sensitivity and roughly 82% specificity in cross-validation and 80%/75% in testing. In validation, the model predicted progression to ophthalmopathy a median of approximately 6.3 months before onset, with over 55% sensitivity and 72.22% specificity. TCR V-J signatures able to tell the groups apart were searched for in a discovery cohort of 95 to 100 patients, of whom over 40 had Graves' ophthalmopathy and roughly 58 had stable Graves' hyperthyroidism. An independent validation cohort of around 19 hyperthyroidism patients and some 15 patients who later progressed to ophthalmopathy tested prospective prediction of ophthalmopathy. The 90 to 100 discovery patients were randomly divided into training and test sets at a 7:3 ratio. Thyroid tissue and blood T-cell repertoires from about six Graves' hyperthyroidism patients were also compared in the study. Once sampling was done, hyperthyroidism patients were given methimazole at a starting dose of 30 mg daily, whereas ophthalmopathy patients were given high-dose intravenous methylprednisolone. A second multiplex PCR round built the libraries, followed by size selection and purification. Libraries were sequenced paired-end with 100 bp reads on an Illumina HiSeq2000. SOAPnuke was used to process the raw data, removing reads that contained adapters or uncalled bases, had a mean Phred below 15, or lacked an exact match to the constant primer or identifier. High-quality paired reads were merged with COPE v1.2.5, and unique nucleotide sequences were defined as clonotypes. MiTCR v1.1 was used to align the clonotypes against IMGT TRBV, TRBD and TRBJ reference segments. Analysis was restricted to V-J combinations with a frequency above 0.0001, which covered 99.2% of repertoires. A TCS score was defined as the ratio of F50 (clonal expansion) to E x V (chaos), with BLOSUM62-based TCRdist applied between CDR3 peptides within each V-J. Welch's t-statistics and random forest reduced roughly 540 V-J features to fewer than 15, which were used in a naive Bayes classifier (R e1071). No statistical method was used to fix the sample size in advance, and group allocation was not hidden from the investigators. According to the paper, TCR Vbeta CDR3 sequencing was carried out on about 140 peripheral blood samples, which came from approximately 41 ophthalmopathy, 80 or so hyperthyroidism and approximately 17 progressor patients.

The sequence came from a man aged 30 to 39 with Graves disease. Donor details come from another sample of the same person, matched by shared clones. Here the chain combines TRBV12-3 or TRBV12-4 and TRBJ2-3; the D gene cannot be named for sure. The material was peripheral blood mononuclear cells (PBMCs), obtained at new diagnosis, from a patient treated with antithyroid drugs. The CDR3 region: CASSNPYRLRGTDTQYF. The DNA sequence is TGTGCCAGCAGCAACCCCTACCGTCTACGGGGCACAGATACGCAGTATTTT.